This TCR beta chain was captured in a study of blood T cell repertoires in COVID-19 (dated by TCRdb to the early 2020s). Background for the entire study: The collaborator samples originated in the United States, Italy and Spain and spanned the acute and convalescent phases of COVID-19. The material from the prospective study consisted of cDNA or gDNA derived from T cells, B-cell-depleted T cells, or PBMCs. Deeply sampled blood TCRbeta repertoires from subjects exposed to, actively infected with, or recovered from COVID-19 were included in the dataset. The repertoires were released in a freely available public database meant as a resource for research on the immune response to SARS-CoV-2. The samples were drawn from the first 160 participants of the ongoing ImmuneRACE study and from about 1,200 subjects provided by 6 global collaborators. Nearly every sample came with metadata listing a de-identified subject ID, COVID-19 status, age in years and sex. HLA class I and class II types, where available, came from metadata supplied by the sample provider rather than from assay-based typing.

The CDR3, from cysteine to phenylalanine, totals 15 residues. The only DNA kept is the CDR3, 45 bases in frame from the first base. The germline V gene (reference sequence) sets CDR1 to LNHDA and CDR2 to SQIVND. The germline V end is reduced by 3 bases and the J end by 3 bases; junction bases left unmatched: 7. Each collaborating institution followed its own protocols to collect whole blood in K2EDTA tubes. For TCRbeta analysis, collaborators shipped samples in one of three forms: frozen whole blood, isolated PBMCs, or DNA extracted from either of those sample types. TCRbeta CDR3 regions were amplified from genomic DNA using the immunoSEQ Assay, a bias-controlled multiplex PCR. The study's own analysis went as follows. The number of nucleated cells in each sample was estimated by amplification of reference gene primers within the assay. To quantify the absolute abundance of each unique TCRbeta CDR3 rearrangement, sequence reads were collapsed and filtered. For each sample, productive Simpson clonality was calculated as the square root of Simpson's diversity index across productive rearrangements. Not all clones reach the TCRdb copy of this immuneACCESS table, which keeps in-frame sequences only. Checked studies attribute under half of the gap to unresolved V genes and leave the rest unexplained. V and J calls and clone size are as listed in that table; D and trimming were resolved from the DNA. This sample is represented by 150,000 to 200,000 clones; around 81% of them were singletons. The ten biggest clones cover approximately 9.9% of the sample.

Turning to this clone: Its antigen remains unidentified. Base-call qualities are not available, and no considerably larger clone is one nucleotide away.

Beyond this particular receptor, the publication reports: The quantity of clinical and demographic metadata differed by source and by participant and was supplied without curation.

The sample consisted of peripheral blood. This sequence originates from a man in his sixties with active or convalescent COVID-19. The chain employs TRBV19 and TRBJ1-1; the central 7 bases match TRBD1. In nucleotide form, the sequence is TGTGCCAGTAGTATCCACAGGGGAGGCGACACTGAAGCTTTCTTT. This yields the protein CASSIHRGGDTEAFF.